The T cell receptor (beta chain) described here comes from a study of cytomegalovirus exposure and HLA in healthy donors (dated by TCRdb to about 2017). The study in broad terms: An earlier analysis of some 500 of the donors reported 250 to 350 Gb of sequence data and some 120 million unique TCR beta sequences from 190 million or so T cells. Around 330 gigabases of sequencing data and 91 million or so unique TCR sequences made up an early release that covered around 640 HLA-typed donors. Of the 300 to 500 genotyped donors, 80% to 90% were placed in the genetic ancestry cluster associated with self-reported Caucasian donors. The study aimed to test whether cataloging public T cell receptors could reveal signatures of past pathogen exposure. Using immunosequencing, the study profiled T cell repertoires from around 670 subjects and related those repertoires to cytomegalovirus serostatus. Along with the roughly 670-subject first cohort, a separate validation cohort of over 90 different subjects was used. The study combined high-throughput TCR immunosequencing, statistical association of individual TCRs with disease status, and machine learning to predict cytomegalovirus infection status. In a later analysis, previously published TCR beta repertoires from 666 donors were re-analyzed and high-resolution HLA genotyping was added so that TCR occurrence patterns could be studied. Rather than using new phenotypic data, the later analysis identified candidate immune exposures from TCR beta sequences and from how often those sequences occurred across donors. To decide whether each TCR beta V gene segment behaved as functional or pseudogenic, an earlier analysis of fewer than 750 of the donors relied on high-throughput TCR beta sequencing. Donor age, sex, ethnicity and CMV serostatus were collected together with the repertoire data. Genome-wide SNP genotypes for about 60% of the 666 donors were used in a later genetic analysis, which treated that subset as a discovery cohort. Every repertoire in the discovery cohort had been generated on one and the same sequencing platform. Class I and class II HLA loci were covered by the typing at four-digit resolution. The number of donors typed differed by locus, with roughly 629-640 for A, B, C, DRB1 and DQB1, approximately 500 for DQA1, 600 to 610 for DPA1, and 472 for DPB1. Four or five DR-DQ haplotypes were handled as single units for association and clustering because linkage in the cohort was strong. Among 398 genotyped donors of the cohort, an average of roughly 230,000 unique TCR beta nucleotide sequences was sequenced per donor, of which approximately 18% were non-productive. Beyond this particular receptor, the publication reports: A few of the identified cytomegalovirus-associated TCR beta chains were confirmed in vitro to be specific for cytomegalovirus antigens. A further reported finding was that TCR beta sequences accurately predicted the HLA-A and HLA-B alleles for most subjects in the first cohort. In a later analysis, most CMV-associated TCR beta chains were found to appear HLA-restricted, with HLA associations seemingly driven largely by CMV exposure. An earlier analysis of approximately 530 of the donors showed that most TCR beta V segments appeared in productive rearrangements either about 90% or about 30% of the time, which broadly matched IMGT annotations. The earlier analysis of 587 of the donors excluded over 15 rarely observed V segments, including chromosome 9 orphons, because counts were too low. Presence/absence analyses assumed roughly uniform sequencing depth across donors, an assumption that may not hold. In a later genetic analysis, a missense DCLRE1C variant was associated with V-gene and J-gene trimming of TCR beta chains, and the association was replicated in an independent cohort. Linkage disequilibrium might explain the correlated functional status among segregating V segments, but an unknown experimental factor could not be excluded. The classifier was reported to diagnose cytomegalovirus status with high specificity and sensitivity in both the original and validation cohorts. The only immune exposure information available for the cohort was CMV serostatus. In a later genetic analysis, fewer N-insertions in productive TCRs were reported among donors in an Asian-associated ancestry cluster than the roughly 710-donor mean. In a later analysis, more than 15,000 TCR beta sequences were associated with specific HLA alleles at a false discovery rate of 0.05. Because some donors lacked HLA typing at each locus, the association tests relied only on the typed subset. According to the authors, the approach could potentially be generalized to other disease states and immunological phenotypes. The study listed 150 to 200 TCR beta chains as associated with cytomegalovirus. While some public TCRs were present in many individuals, most TCR sequences turned up only very rarely across donors. A later analysis reported that several top co-occurrence clusters appeared linked to parvovirus B19, influenza, CMV and Epstein-Barr virus. In a later analysis, TCR association rates were found to vary across HLA loci, with the most associated TCRs seen for DRB1 alleles and the fewest for HLA-C alleles. Assigning TCR associations to individual alleles was difficult when HLA alleles, especially DR and DQ, strongly co-occurred. This cohort had only TCR beta chains sequenced, and the lack of alpha or paired-chain data limited which features could be detected. In a later analysis, HLA-associated TCR beta chains were found to be more clonally expanded and to have lower generation probabilities than equally common non-associated chains. A cluster of highly shared sequence variants was judged likely to represent a technical artifact of the sequencing pipeline.

This clone was counted only a few times. The specificity of this receptor is unknown. The record has no base qualities; no much larger clone is one base away. In total, roughly 670 healthy bone marrow donors made up the cohort. Cohort members were all nominally healthy when sampled, although unrecorded immune exposures were likely present. The donor was CMV seronegative and was included in the group of a few hundred seronegative cohort members. A peripheral blood sample was provided by each donor, and peripheral blood mononuclear cells were used for TCR beta sequencing. Genomic DNA extraction from the blood cell samples was performed with the Qiagen DNeasy Blood Extraction Kit. Library preparation was by the immunoSEQ multiplex PCR assay. A mixture of 60 forward primers for TCR Vbeta segments and 13 reverse primers for TCR Jbeta segments was used in the multiplex PCR. A multiplex PCR assay on genomic DNA amplified the CDR3 region of rearranged TCR beta genes. The Illumina HiSeq System was used to sequence the amplified TCR beta libraries as 87-base-pair reads. The original methods were these. A later analysis counted tens of millions of unique TCR beta chains across the 600 to 850 repertoires, and 10 million to 11 million of these chains were shared by at least two donors. A nearest-neighbor algorithm error-corrected the raw reads and collapsed the reads into unique sequences, merging closely related sequences to remove PCR and sequencing errors. CDR3 sequences were aligned to IMGT reference sequences to assign V, D and J gene segments. For a sequence to be retained, a match of at least six nucleotides to both a V gene segment and a J gene segment was required. Rearrangements were called productive when the CDR3 lacked stop codons and stayed in frame with V and J; all others were non-productive. CDR3 was defined by IMGT convention, running from the second conserved V-encoded cysteine to the conserved J-encoded phenylalanine. The earlier analysis of about 500 of the donors excluded sequences that lacked an unambiguous match to a single V gene segment. In an earlier analysis of approximately 610 of the donors, V segments were called functional above 56.7% productive rearrangements and were called segregating when the between-donor standard deviation exceeded 5%. To diagnose cytomegalovirus status from the catalog of TCR beta chain sequences, a statistical classification framework was built. A later analysis assigned V and J genes by comparing TCR nucleotide sequences with IMGT/GENE-DB human TR gene sequences. In a later analysis, CDR3 sequences and most-parsimonious VDJ recombination scenarios were assigned using the TCRdist pipeline. A later analysis defined each TCR beta chain by its CDR3 amino acid sequence plus V-gene family, and excluded reads lacking a unique V-gene family. As a way to deal with suspected cross-contamination and a sequencing artifact, a later analysis dropped under 600 nucleotide sequences that were highly shared and had low generation probability. In a later analysis, a clonal expansion index was calculated for each public chain from normalized within-repertoire ranks of inferred template counts. Generation probabilities in a later analysis came from a VDJ recombination model fitted to out-of-frame rearrangements, and those results were checked against IGoR. A later analysis scored TCR-TCR, TCR-HLA and TCR-CMV co-occurrence with hypergeometric tests, applying a repertoire-size bias correction to TCR pairs. A later analysis estimated false discovery rates by permuting HLA or CMV assignments 20 times. In a later analysis, co-occurring TCRs were grouped using DBSCAN, and TCRdist sequence similarity was added for clustering within HLA-allele-positive subsets. Repertoires with fewer than 30,000 or more than 120,000 public chains were left out of co-occurrence clustering, as were five repertoires with anomalous nucleotide sharing. TCRdb carries this immuneACCESS record with in-frame sequences only. Its versions omit some clonotypes, under half of them owing to an unresolved V gene in the studies checked, with the rest unexplained. The V and J calls and the clone size are those of that table, but D and trimming were determined from the DNA. For this sample there are approximately 150,000 clones; roughly 78% appear just once. 2% to 2.5% of the sample is held by the ten biggest clonotypes.

Specimen: PBMCs. The sequence was obtained from a man aged 35 to 55 in good health and CMV-seronegative.

The nucleotides are TGTGCCAGCAGCAGTGGACAGGAGCGCCTTGAGCAGTTCTTC. This codes for CASSSGQERLEQFF. Here the chain combines TRBV7-9 and TRBJ2-1; the central 7 bases match TRBD1. The germline V gene (reference sequence) yields SEHNR for CDR1 and FQNEAQ for CDR2. The cysteine opens and the phenylalanine closes a CDR3 of 14 amino acids. Left in the record is the CDR3 DNA by itself, 42 bases read in frame from the first base. Germline trimming: 5 bases from V, 9 bases from J; junction bases outside gene matches: 10. With the rest looked up from the reference TRBV7-9 and TRBJ2-1 genes rather than sequenced, the full variable domain is DTGVSQNPRHKITKRGQNVTFRCDPISEHNRLYWYRQTLGQGPEFLTYFQNEAQLEKSRLLSDRFSAERPKGSFSTLEIQRTEQGDSAMYLCASSSGQERLEQFFGPGTRLTVL.